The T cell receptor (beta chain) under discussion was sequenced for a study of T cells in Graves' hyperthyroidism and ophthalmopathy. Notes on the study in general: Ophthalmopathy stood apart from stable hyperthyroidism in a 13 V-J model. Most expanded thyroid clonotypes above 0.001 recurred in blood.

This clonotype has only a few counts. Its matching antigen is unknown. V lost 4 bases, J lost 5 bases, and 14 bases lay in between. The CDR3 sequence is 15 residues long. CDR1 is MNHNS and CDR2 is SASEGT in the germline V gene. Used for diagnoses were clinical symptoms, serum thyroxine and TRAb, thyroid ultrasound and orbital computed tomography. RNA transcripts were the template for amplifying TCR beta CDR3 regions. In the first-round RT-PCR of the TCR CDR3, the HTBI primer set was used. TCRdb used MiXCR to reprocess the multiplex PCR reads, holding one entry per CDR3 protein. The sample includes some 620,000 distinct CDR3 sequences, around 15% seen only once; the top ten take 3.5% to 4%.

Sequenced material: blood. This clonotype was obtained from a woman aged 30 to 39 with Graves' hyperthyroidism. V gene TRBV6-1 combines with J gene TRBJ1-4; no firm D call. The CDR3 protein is CASSVLSDANEKLFF. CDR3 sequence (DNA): TGTGCCAGCAGTGTCCTCAGCGACGCCAATGAAAAACTGTTTTTT.